This TCR beta chain stems from a study of OX40 agonist ivuxolimab in advanced cancers. A note on the overall study: The costimulatory receptor OX40 (CD134) was targeted by ivuxolimab, a fully human IgG2 agonistic monoclonal antibody. Intravenous ivuxolimab was administered to patients every 2 weeks at six dose levels: 0.01, 0.1, 0.3, 1.5, 3 and 10 mg/kg. Among the 50 to 55 dose-escalation patients, about 19 had hepatocellular carcinoma, roughly 15 melanoma, 9 renal cell carcinoma and 9 head and neck cancer. The dose-escalation cohort was about 83% male with a mean age of about 65 years, ranging from 23 to 79. Prior anti-PD-1, anti-PD-L1 or anti-CTLA-4 therapy was permitted, and checkpoint inhibitors had been received by less than 45% of dose-escalation patients. Three dose-escalation patients achieved partial responses, one with hepatocellular carcinoma and two with cutaneous melanoma. The purpose of peripheral TCRbeta sequencing was to test whether ivuxolimab changed TCR sequence diversity and led to clonal T-cell expansion. The paper describes the monotherapy dose-escalation part (N of about 57 patients) of the phase I trial of ivuxolimab. Study-level results and caveats: Low levels of normalized T-cell clonal expansion were also seen in some patients who did not respond. The antigen specificity of the clonally expanded peripheral T cells was not determined. At doses from 0.1 to 3.0 mg/kg, clonal expansion was seen in both CD4+ and CD8+ blood T cells between baseline and week 6. In partial responders in the 0.1-3.0 mg/kg groups, normalized peripheral clonal expansion was found to be among the lowest, especially among CD8+ T cells. After ivuxolimab, more expanded clones were found on average in CD8+ T cells than in CD4+ T cells.

Taken from cysteine to phenylalanine, the CDR3 has 16 residues. The only DNA kept is the CDR3, 48 bases in frame from the first base. The germline V gene specifies SGHDT as CDR1 and YYEEEE as CDR2. From V the trimming removes 4 bases and from J it removes 4 bases, while the gene matches leave 8 bases of the junction unaccounted for. Genomic DNA was isolated from the sorted cells so that the TCRbeta CDR3 region could be sequenced. The immunoSEQ Assay was used to sequence the TCRbeta CDR3 regions. TCRdb took over this immuneACCESS table, retaining in-frame rearrangements with V and J assigned. Such tables are incomplete; in checked studies, under half of the missing clones stem from an unresolved V gene, and the remainder is unexplained. In this sample the table shows around 23,000 clones, less than 90% of which occur a single time. The ten largest clones capture 20% to 25% of the sample. The trial excluded patients who had a history of autoimmune disease or who were on systemic immunosuppression. Peripheral blood for TCR sequencing was collected from all dose cohorts at baseline, on cycle 4 day 1, and on cycle 7 day 1. The samples were taken from a phase I, first-in-human, multicenter, open-label dose-escalation trial of ivuxolimab. Adults with locally advanced or metastatic head and neck squamous cell, hepatocellular, melanoma or renal cell carcinoma were enrolled in the trial. Before TCR sequencing, CD4+ T cells and CD8+ T cells were sorted from peripheral blood as separate populations.

In the case of this clone: Its target antigen remains unknown. The input lacks base qualities; no much larger clone sits a single base away.

The V gene is TRBV5-6 and the J gene is TRBJ2-4; the junction holds 10 bases that match TRBD1. The receptor was derived from an adult with an advanced solid tumor such as melanoma, head and neck, liver or kidney cancer. The source was CD4+ or CD8+ T cells sorted from blood, collected in a trial of the OX40 agonist ivuxolimab. The DNA reads TGTGCCAGCAGCCTAGGACAGGGGGACTGGAAAAACATTCAGTACTTC. Its protein product is CASSLGQGDWKNIQYF. The full variable domain, completed from the reference TRBV5-6 and TRBJ2-4 proteins outside the CDR3, reads DAGVTQSPTHLIKTRGQQVTLRCSPKSGHDTVSWYQQALGQGPQFIFQYYEEEERQRGNFPDRFSGHQFPNYSSELNVNALLLGDSALYLCASSLGQGDWKNIQYFGAGTRLSVL.